These 4 T cell receptor beta chains originate from one sample sequenced in a study of T cell responses to AZD1222 COVID-19 vaccine. TCRdb's table, derived via immunoSEQ multiplex PCR, lists solely in-frame clones and lacks some. The top ten clones hold approximately 2.1% of a sample with 150,000 or so clones, about nine tenths of them seen once. The source was peripheral blood, collected on day 0 of AZD1222 vaccination. These TCRs come from an adult in good health.

V usage is TRBV5-4 and J usage is TRBJ2-1; possible D gene TRBD2, 5 bases. The germline V gene has CDR1 SGHNT and CDR2 YYREEE (reference sequence). CDR3 size: 17 residues. The V gene lost 4 bases and the J gene lost 1 base, with 18 bases spanning the gap. The CDR3 DNA reads TGTGCCAGCAGCCCAAAGGGTGGCGGGTTATCCTACAATGAGCAGTTCTTC. Residues: CASSPKGGGLSYNEQFF.

The count of this clone is one. This chain connects TRBV6-1 to TRBJ1-2; unclear D gene. The CDR3 contains 17 residues. Germline CDR1 MNHNS, CDR2 SASEGT. Trimming removed 4 bases from V and 8 bases from J, with 26 bases in between. CDR3 nucleotide sequence: TGTGCCAGCAGTGCAAGGGCGACTACGGATAAGGGTAGCGGCTACACCTTC. Encoded protein: CASSARATTDKGSGYTF.

The chain employs TRBV27 and TRBJ1-2; 7 bases align to TRBD1. CDR3 size: 14 residues. V lost 6 bases and J lost 4; bases outside the gene matches: 8. The germline gives CDR1 MNHEY, CDR2 SMNVEV (reference sequence). The CDR3 spells CASSRRGQIYGYTF. The CDR3 DNA reads as TGTGCCAGCAGCCGCCGGGGACAGATCTATGGCTACACCTTC.

This clone was recorded once. The chain couples TRBV15 to TRBJ1-1, with TRBD1 as a possible D gene (6 bases). CDR3 length equals 16 residues. With 1 base removed from V and 5 bases from J, the gap between germline ends came to 17 bases. The germline gives CDR1 LNHNV, CDR2 YYDKDF (reference sequence). The DNA for the CDR3 is TGTGCCACCAGCAGAGGGGTCGGTGGGGGCGAAACTGAAGCTTTCTTT. This sequence encodes CATSRGVGGGETEAFF.